This T cell receptor beta chain was retrieved from a study of blood T cell repertoires in COVID-19. The CDR3 totals 17 residues. Germline-derived CDR1 and CDR2 are SGHAT and FQNNGV. V shed 1 base and J shed 5 bases, with 20 bases lying between them. TCRdb's copy holds only in-frame clones and misses some; the assay was immunoSEQ multiplex PCR. The data hold under 250,000 clones, with approximately 90% observed a single time. This chain connects TRBV11-2 to TRBJ1-1, with a weak D call TRBD1 (6 bases). What was sequenced was PBMCs or T cells enriched from blood (not recorded which). The sequence was obtained from a woman between 18 and 29 years old in a cohort exposed to, infected with or recovered from COVID-19 (not recorded which). The CDR3 region has the DNA TGTGCCAGCAGCTTAGGGGCCTCCGACAGGCGGCGGACTGAAGCTTTCTTT. Amino acid sequence: CASSLGASDRRRTEAFF.